This T cell receptor (beta chain) derives from a study of blood T cell repertoires in COVID-19 (dated by TCRdb to the early 2020s). Broadly, across the study: The collaborator samples originated in the United States, Italy and Spain and spanned the acute and convalescent phases of COVID-19. The material from the prospective study consisted of cDNA or gDNA derived from T cells, B-cell-depleted T cells, or PBMCs. The dataset comprised deeply sampled blood TCRbeta repertoires from subjects exposed to, actively infected with, or recovered from COVID-19. The repertoires were released in a freely available public database intended as a resource for research on the immune response to SARS-CoV-2. The samples were drawn from the first 160 participants of the ongoing ImmuneRACE study and from under 1,500 subjects provided by 6 global collaborators. Nearly every sample came with metadata listing a de-identified subject ID, COVID-19 status, age in years and sex. Where available, HLA class I and class II types were taken from metadata supplied by the sample provider and were not determined by assay-based typing. Results and caveats for the whole study, not just this receptor: The quantity of clinical and demographic metadata differed by source and by participant and was supplied without curation.

The CDR3 goes from the cysteine to the phenylalanine over 14 residues. Only CDR3 DNA is held: 42 bases, read in frame from base 1. The germline V gene (reference sequence) provides CDR1 SGHNT and CDR2 YYREEE. V lost 1 base and J lost 4 bases; the stretch between them is 11 bases long. Concerning this clone itself: The antigen this receptor binds is unknown. Base qualities are not at hand, and no much larger clone is one base apart.

One collaborating source in Seattle enrolled patients during active infection and followed them longitudinally through the course of disease. Collaborating institutions collected whole blood in K2EDTA tubes following their own protocols. For TCRbeta analysis, collaborators shipped samples in one of three forms: frozen whole blood, isolated PBMCs, or DNA extracted from either of those sample types. TCRbeta CDR3 regions were amplified from genomic DNA by means of the immunoSEQ Assay, a bias-controlled multiplex PCR. Per the source publication's procedure: The number of nucleated cells in each sample was estimated by amplification of reference gene primers within the assay. Sequence reads were collapsed and filtered to measure the absolute abundance of every unique TCRbeta CDR3 rearrangement. For each sample, productive Simpson clonality was calculated by taking the square root of Simpson's diversity index across productive rearrangements. TCRdb's version of the immuneACCESS table is confined to in-frame rearrangements and falls short of the full clone set. An unresolved V gene accounts for under half of the shortfall where checked; the remainder is of unknown origin. The D gene and trimming were derived from the DNA, and the V and J assignments and clone size from that table. This sample has approximately 480,000 clones in its table, and nearly 90% of those were observed once. The ten largest account for roughly 1% of the sample.

Sequencing input: peripheral blood. The TCR sequence derives from a man between 18 and 35 years old with COVID-19, enrolled during active disease. The rearrangement joined TRBV5-4 to TRBJ2-5, with a weak D call of TRBD1 (6 bases match). CDR3 loop: CASSLQGSVETQYF. The DNA sequence is as follows: TGTGCCAGCAGCTTGCAGGGGTCAGTAGAGACCCAGTACTTC.